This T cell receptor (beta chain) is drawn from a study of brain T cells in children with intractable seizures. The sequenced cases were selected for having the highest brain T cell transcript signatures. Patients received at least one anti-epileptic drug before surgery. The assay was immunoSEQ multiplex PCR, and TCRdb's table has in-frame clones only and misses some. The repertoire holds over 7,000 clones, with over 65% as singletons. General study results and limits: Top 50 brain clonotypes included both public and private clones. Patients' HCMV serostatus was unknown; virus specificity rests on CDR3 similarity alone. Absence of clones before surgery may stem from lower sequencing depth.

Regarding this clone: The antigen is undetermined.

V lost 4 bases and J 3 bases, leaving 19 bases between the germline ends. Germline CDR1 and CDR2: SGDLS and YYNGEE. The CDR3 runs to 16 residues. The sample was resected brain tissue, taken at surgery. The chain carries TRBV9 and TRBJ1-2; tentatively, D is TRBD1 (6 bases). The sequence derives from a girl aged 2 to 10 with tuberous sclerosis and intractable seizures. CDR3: CASSLPGATEDYGYTF. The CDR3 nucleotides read TGTGCCAGCAGCCTCCCAGGGGCCACAGAGGACTATGGCTACACCTTC. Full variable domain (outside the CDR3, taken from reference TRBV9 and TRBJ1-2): DSGVTQTPKHLITATGQRVTLRCSPRSGDLSVYWYQQSLDQGLQFLIQYYNGEERAKGNILERFSAQQFPDLHSELNLSSLELGDSALYFCASSLPGATEDYGYTFGSGTRLTVV.